The 30 T cell receptor beta chains below were found in one sample sequenced in a study of T-cell reconstitution after alpha-beta-depleted transplantation in children. Library preparation (for TCRbeta) was performed with unique molecular identifiers. A single record per CDR3 protein comes from TCRdb applying MiXCR to the PCR reads. Here the sample spans 250,000 to 400,000 distinct CDR3 sequences, 20% to 30% being singletons. This specimen consisted of PBMCs, mostly from graft donor cells, obtained 180 days after TCRalphabeta/CD19-depleted stem cell transplant. These receptors were collected from a male patient between 5 and 17 years old who had a stem cell transplant for acute lymphoblastic leukemia, so the T cells may come from the graft donor.

This clonotype has more than one count but fewer than ten. V gene TRBV29-1 combines with J gene TRBJ1-3, with a possible D match to TRBD1 (6 bases). The V end was cut by 7 bases, the J end by 6 bases, with 22 bases between. The CDR3 loop spans 15 amino acids. Germline lookup yields CDR1 SQVTM and CDR2 ANQGSEA. The CDR3 is CSADGSGESENTIYF. The CDR3 coding sequence is TGCAGCGCCGACGGATCAGGGGAATCGGAAAACACCATATATTTT.

The rearrangement links TRBV28 to TRBJ1-2; the match to TRBD1 covers 7 bases. The CDR3 is made up of 14 amino acids. Germline V gene sequence: CDR1 MDHEN, CDR2 SYDVKM. V lost 5 bases, J lost 5 bases, and 8 bases stayed unmatched. The CDR3 region has the DNA TGTGCCAGCAGTCCCTCGGACAGGCCATATGGCTACACCTTC. This translates into CASSPSDRPYGYTF.

A few counts support this clonotype. The chain has TRBV10-3 and TRBJ1-6; TRBD1 might be the D (6 bases). V gave up 7 bases and J gave up 0 bases, with 16 bases separating them. Per the germline V gene, CDR1 is ENHRY and CDR2 is SYGVKD. The CDR3 is 17 amino acids. CDR3 loop: CAIMGGGHSSYNSPLHF. The CDR3 DNA sequence: TGTGCCATCATGGGCGGGGGACATAGCTCCTATAATTCACCCCTCCACTTT.

The gene calls are TRBV7-9 and TRBJ2-7; TRBD2 aligns across 14 bases. The germline gives CDR1 SEHNR, CDR2 FQNEAQ (reference sequence). The CDR3 totals 16 residues. Trimming cost V 2 bases and J 5 bases; bases outside gene matches: 5. The CDR3 reads CASSLTGTSGSNEQYF. CDR3 DNA sequence: TGTGCCAGCAGCTTAACAGGGACTAGCGGGAGTAACGAGCAGTACTTC.

The gene calls are TRBV5-1 and TRBJ2-2; D ambiguous. This CDR3 comprises 17 residues. Germline CDR1 is SGHRS and CDR2 is YFSETQ. Trimming took 1 base from V and 0 from J, leaving 13 bases between them. CDR3 nucleotides: TGCGCCAGCAGCTTGAGTAGTAGCTGGGCGAACACCGGGGAGCTGTTTTTT. The encoded protein is CASSLSSSWANTGELFF. Full variable domain (outside the CDR3, taken from reference TRBV5-1 and TRBJ2-2): KAGVTQTPRYLIKTRGQQVTLSCSPISGHRSVSWYQQTPGQGLQFLFEYFSETQRNKGNFPGRFSGRQFSNSRSEMNVSTLELGDSALYLCASSLSSSWANTGELFFGEGSRLTVL.

This clonotype was recorded a few times. The V gene is TRBV7-2, the J gene TRBJ2-7; no reliable D call. Per the germline V gene, CDR1 is SGHTA and CDR2 is FQGNSA. The V end was cut by 5 bases, the J end by 3 bases, with 8 bases between. This CDR3 is built from 12 residues. The CDR3 region is CASSRPGYEQYF. In nucleotides, the CDR3 is TGTGCCAGCAGCCGTCCCGGCTACGAGCAGTACTTC.

This clonotype appeared a few times. The rearrangement links TRBV9 to TRBJ1-2, with a weak D call TRBD1 (5 bases). Germline values: CDR1 SGDLS, CDR2 YYNGEE. The CDR3 is 17 amino acids. V lost 7 bases, J lost 8 bases, and 30 bases lay in between. This CDR3 reads CASAPYQAAAGEFGYTF. CDR3 DNA sequence: TGTGCCAGCGCCCCGTACCAGGCAGCCGCGGGGGAGTTCGGCTACACCTTC.

The rearrangement uses TRBV5-1 and TRBJ2-1; D tentatively fits TRBD1 or TRBD2 (5 bases each). Germline V lookup: CDR1 SGHRS, CDR2 YFSETQ. The V end was cut by 4 bases, the J end by 4 bases, with 15 bases between. The CDR3 spans 15 residues. CDR3 DNA sequence: TGCGCCAGCAGCACCATAGCCGGGGCGTACAATGAGCAGTTCTTC. Residues: CASSTIAGAYNEQFF.

This clonotype was seen a few times. The J gene is TRBJ1-5, the V gene TRBV2; tentatively, D is TRBD1 (6 bases). CDR3 length: 16 amino acids. V lost 2 bases to trimming and J lost 0 bases, with 11 bases between them. The V gene's germline CDR1 is SNHLY and CDR2 FYNNEI. The CDR3 spells CASSEYQGNSNQPQHF. The CDR3 DNA reads TGTGCCAGCAGTGAATATCAGGGGAATAGCAATCAGCCCCAGCATTTT.

This sequence joins TRBV5-5 and TRBJ2-5; D ambiguous. This CDR3 contains 15 residues. CDR1 and CDR2 (germline): SGHKS, YYEKEE (reference sequence). With 3 bases removed from V and 3 bases from J, the gap between germline ends came to 15 bases. CDR3: CASSSPGSLKETQYF. CDR3 bases: TGTGCCAGCAGCTCTCCCGGGTCACTTAAAGAGACCCAGTACTTC.

V and J are TRBV5-8 and TRBJ2-3; perhaps D is TRBD1 or TRBD2 (5 bases each). The CDR3 is 16 amino acids. Germline V gene sequence: CDR1 SGHTS, CDR2 YDEGEE. The V and J ends lost 1 base and 5 bases respectively, with 17 bases between them. CDR3 bases: TGTGCCAGCAGCTTGACCGGGGCGCCACAACAAGATACGCAGTATTTT. Translated, it gives CASSLTGAPQQDTQYF.

This clonotype showed up just a few times. This chain connects TRBV4-2 to TRBJ1-5; D is unclear. CDR3 length: 14 amino acids. Germline CDR1 is LGHNA and CDR2 is YNFKEQ. The V end lost 0 bases, the J end lost 1 base, and 4 bases lay between the germline ends. In DNA, the CDR3 is TGTGCCAGCAGCCAAGAGGGGAGCAATCAGCCCCAGCATTTT. It yields the protein CASSQEGSNQPQHF.

This chain connects TRBV9 to TRBJ2-7; D is undetermined. This CDR3 has 14 residues. Germline CDR1 reads SGDLS; CDR2 reads YYNGEE. The V and J ends lost 0 bases and 1 base respectively, with 8 bases between them. The CDR3 loop is CASSVELGSYEQYF. As DNA, the CDR3 is TGTGCCAGCAGCGTAGAGCTAGGTTCCTACGAGCAGTACTTC.

The J gene is TRBJ2-1, the V gene TRBV5-1; D unclear. The CDR3 is 16 amino acids. CDR1 SGHRS and CDR2 YFSETQ come from the germline V gene. Trimming removed 0 bases from V and 6 bases from J, with 16 bases in between. The CDR3: CASSLGLNRFPNEQFF. The CDR3 DNA sequence: TGCGCCAGCAGCTTGGGGTTGAACCGATTCCCCAATGAGCAGTTCTTC.

This clonotype was seen a handful of times. J is TRBJ2-3 and V is TRBV18; 10 bases are shared with TRBD2. The CDR3 is 18 amino acids. J was trimmed by 3 bases and V by 6 bases; bases with no gene match: 15. Germline V gene sequence: CDR1 KGHSH, CDR2 LQKENI. CDR3 sequence reads: CASSPRKASGSSTDTQYF. The CDR3 nucleotides are TGTGCCAGCTCCCCCCGGAAAGCTAGCGGGAGTTCGACAGATACGCAGTATTTT.

The chain links TRBV9 to TRBJ2-2; D gene unclear. Germline CDR1 and CDR2: SGDLS and YYNGEE. Trimming took 0 bases from V and 7 from J, leaving 13 bases between them. There are 15 residues in the CDR3. CDR3 protein: CASSVEPHWDGELFF. The CDR3 coding sequence is TGTGCCAGCAGCGTAGAACCCCATTGGGACGGGGAGCTGTTTTTT.

V gene TRBV7-9 combines with J gene TRBJ2-7, with 8 nucleotides matching TRBD1. CDR3 length: 15 residues. Germline CDR1 is SEHNR and CDR2 is FQNEAQ (reference sequence). Germline trimming cut 6 bases from V and 0 bases from J; bases unmatched to any gene: 7. The CDR3 region is CASRQTGVSSYEQYF. For the CDR3, the DNA is TGTGCCAGCAGGCAGACAGGGGTCAGCTCCTACGAGCAGTACTTC.

This clonotype appeared a few times. The chain carries TRBV7-9 and TRBJ2-3; D unresolved. The CDR3 runs to 14 residues. V was pared by 10 bases and J by 2 bases, with 16 bases between. The germline CDR1 and CDR2 sequences are SEHNR and FQNEAQ (reference sequence). In DNA form, the CDR3 reads TGTGCCACCTCGATGGACGGACCCACAGATACGCAGTATTTT. Translated: CATSMDGPTDTQYF.

This sequence joins TRBV24-1 and TRBJ2-2; 8 positions agree with TRBD1. The CDR3 totals 15 residues. V lost 7 bases, J lost 4 bases, and 7 bases stayed unmatched. Germline V gene data show CDR1 as KGHDR and CDR2 as SFDVKD. CDR3 bases: TGTGCCACCAGCTTAACAGGGGGTATCACCGGGGAGCTGTTTTTT. Encoded protein: CATSLTGGITGELFF.

This sequence joins TRBV2 and TRBJ2-1, with TRBD2 matching 10 bases. Germline V gene sequence: CDR1 SNHLY, CDR2 FYNNEI. Losses at the gene ends were 3 bases for V and 4 bases for J; bases not matched to a gene: 6. CDR3 length equals 16 residues. This CDR3 is CASSDLAGGTYNEQFF. In DNA form, the CDR3 reads TGTGCCAGCAGTGATTTAGCGGGAGGCACATACAATGAGCAGTTCTTC.

The V and J genes are TRBV7-9 and TRBJ2-1; 12 bases agree with TRBD2. V trimming: 4 bases; J trimming: 0 bases; junction bases outside the gene matches: 4. Germline CDR1 reads SEHNR; CDR2 reads FQNEAQ (reference sequence). The length of the CDR3 is 17 residues. The CDR3 coding sequence is TGTGCCAGCAGCTCTAGCGGGAGGGGTAGCTCCTACAATGAGCAGTTCTTC. Protein: CASSSSGRGSSYNEQFF.

The chain joins TRBV7-3 to TRBJ2-4; TRBD2 aligns across 7 bases. The CDR3 runs 15 residues. Germline assignment: CDR1 SGHTA and CDR2 FQGTGA. Trimming at V came to 1 base and at J to 4 bases, leaving 4 bases not matched to a gene. This CDR3 reads CASSLIAGEKNIQYF. CDR3 bases: TGTGCCAGCAGCTTAATCGCGGGGGAGAAAAACATTCAGTACTTC.

This clonotype was detected a few times. This chain connects TRBV12-3 or TRBV12-4 to TRBJ1-2; tentative D call: TRBD1 (6 bases). The CDR3 has 15 amino acids. V was shortened by 3 bases and J by 8 bases, with 19 bases between the two germline ends. The CDR3 reads CASSFRQVPLWGYTF. The DNA for the CDR3 is TGTGCCAGCAGTTTCAGACAGGTTCCTCTATGGGGCTACACCTTC.

This sequence joins TRBV2 and TRBJ1-2; no clear D. Germline CDR1 SNHLY, CDR2 FYNNEI. The CDR3 sequence is 16 residues long. V lost 6 bases and J 0 bases, leaving 17 bases between the germline ends. The CDR3 DNA reads TGTGCCAGCAGCGTCTCGCGGGGAGGGACTAACTATGGCTACACCTTC. This gives the protein CASSVSRGGTNYGYTF.

This chain joins TRBV12-3 or TRBV12-4 and TRBJ2-2, with 7 bases lining up with TRBD1. The V gene end was trimmed by 2 bases and the J gene end by 3 bases; junction bases not matched to a gene: 3. The CDR3 runs 15 residues. CDR3: CASSLRGRDTGELFF. Written as DNA, the CDR3 is TGTGCCAGCAGTTTAAGGGGGCGAGACACCGGGGAGCTGTTTTTT.

Only a few counts were recorded for this clonotype. This rearrangement joins TRBV6-5 to TRBJ2-1, with 10 nucleotides matching TRBD2. The CDR3 length is 19 residues. In germline, CDR1 is MNHEY, CDR2 SVGAGI. V lost 1 base to trimming and J lost 4 bases; unmatched junction nucleotides: 13. For the CDR3, the DNA is TGTGCCAGCAGTTACTTGGGGGTAGGGAGCGGGAGGGCTTACAATGAGCAGTTCTTC. Encoded protein: CASSYLGVGSGRAYNEQFF.

In DNA form, the CDR3 reads TGTGCCAGCAGCCCCCCTCCCCCCGGGGGCAACTATGGCTACACCTTC. Translating gives CASSPPPPGGNYGYTF. V gene TRBV28 combines with J gene TRBJ1-2; D is perhaps TRBD1 (6 bases). V gave up 6 bases and J gave up 2 bases, with 19 bases separating them. CDR3 length: 16 amino acids. Germline lookup yields CDR1 MDHEN and CDR2 SYDVKM.

This clonotype appeared once. The chain recombines TRBV13 with TRBJ2-7; a possible D gene is TRBD2 (5 bases). In germline, CDR1 is PRHDT, CDR2 FYEKMQ (reference sequence). The CDR3 consists of 15 residues. Trimming removed 0 bases at V and 3 bases at J, with 12 bases between. The CDR3 sequence is CASSLGARTVYEQYF. DNA for the CDR3: TGTGCCAGCAGCTTAGGTGCTCGGACTGTCTACGAGCAGTACTTC.

The chain combines TRBV7-2 with TRBJ1-1; D perhaps matches TRBD1 (5 bases). This CDR3 comprises 14 residues. Looked up from germline, CDR1 is SGHTA and CDR2 is FQGNSA. V was shortened by 5 bases and J by 2 bases, with 12 bases between the two germline ends. The CDR3: CASSRGLQNTEAFF. The CDR3 DNA is TGTGCCAGCAGCCGGGGCCTTCAAAACACTGAAGCTTTCTTT.

In the case of this clonotype: Its ends do not fully match the called genes, so a read error is possible. This chain links TRBV7-9 with TRBJ1-2; D is unresolved. The CDR3 length is 10 residues. Germline loops: CDR1 SEHNR, CDR2 FQNEAQ (reference sequence). The DNA for the CDR3 is TGTGCCAGCAGCCGGGATGGCGACACCTTC. Translating it yields CASSRDGDTF.